This is a list of T cell receptor beta chains from one sample in a study of PD-L1 blockade in urothelial cancer. The assay was immunoSEQ multiplex PCR, and TCRdb's table has in-frame clones only and misses some. The repertoire holds 29,000 or so clones, with 79% as singletons. Material: PBMCs, obtained around atezolizumab (anti-PD-L1) treatment. The receptors originated from a man aged 65 to 79 with urothelial cancer. The conserved cysteine and the conserved F or W are not part of the CDR3 here.

v_call: TRBV11-2
j_call: TRBJ2-3
cdr3_aa: ASSLDRDSDTQY

v_call: TRBV4-2
j_call: TRBJ1-3
cdr3_aa: ASSQDQGGGRRGNTIY

v_call: TRBV19
j_call: TRBJ2-5
cdr3_aa: ATTGPPGETQY

v_call: TRBV11-2
j_call: TRBJ2-5
cdr3_aa: ASSRTGTGTFQETQY

v_call: TRBV6-6
j_call: TRBJ2-1
cdr3_aa: ASGGGGLYNEQF

v_call: TRBV5-7
j_call: TRBJ2-1
cdr3_aa: ASTAVSGKEF

v_call: TRBV28
j_call: TRBJ2-7
cdr3_aa: ASSRPGSSYEQY

v_call: TRBV6-1
j_call: TRBJ2-5
cdr3_aa: ASSELAGAQETQY

v_call: TRBV19
j_call: TRBJ1-1
cdr3_aa: ASSRGPEAF

v_call: TRBV5-8
j_call: TRBJ1-5
cdr3_aa: ASSYRQGNQPQH

v_call: TRBV11-2
j_call: TRBJ2-7
cdr3_aa: ASSPPGDRFYEQY

v_call: TRBV9
j_call: TRBJ2-5
cdr3_aa: ASSVDPGRETQY

v_call: TRBV9
j_call: TRBJ2-7
cdr3_aa: ASSVEEGNYEQY

v_call: TRBV2
j_call: TRBJ2-3
cdr3_aa: ASKNSRGTDTQY

v_call: TRBV2
j_call: TRBJ2-7
cdr3_aa: ASSQNRGMAYEQY

v_call: TRBV6-5
j_call: TRBJ1-2
cdr3_aa: ASRSGGLNYDGYT

v_call: TRBV18
j_call: TRBJ2-2
cdr3_aa: ASSSGTGATGELF

v_call: TRBV19
j_call: TRBJ1-5
cdr3_aa: ASSMGHLGQPQH

v_call: TRBV2
j_call: TRBJ2-1
cdr3_aa: ASTERTSGRDEQF

v_call: TRBV27
j_call: TRBJ1-1
cdr3_aa: ASSFRMNTEAF

v_call: TRBV27
j_call: TRBJ2-1
cdr3_aa: ASALRDRGNEQF

v_call: TRBV27
j_call: TRBJ1-3
cdr3_aa: ASSPHAGNTIY

v_call: TRBV6-5
j_call: TRBJ2-2
cdr3_aa: ASTRQLNTGELF

v_call: TRBV28
j_call: TRBJ2-3
cdr3_aa: ASKEVESADTQY

v_call: TRBV11-3
j_call: TRBJ2-3
cdr3_aa: ASSLIRQGGTDTQY

v_call: TRBV11-1
j_call: TRBJ2-7
cdr3_aa: ASSLGGTGGIDYEQY

v_call: TRBV7-8
j_call: TRBJ2-3
cdr3_aa: ASSLLSTSGSTDTQY

v_call: TRBV11-2
j_call: TRBJ1-1
cdr3_aa: ASSSQGAGTEAF

v_call: TRBV18
j_call: TRBJ2-2
cdr3_aa: ASSPQTANTGELF

v_call: TRBV7-9
j_call: TRBJ1-4
cdr3_aa: ASSLDRGNEKLF

v_call: TRBV5-6
j_call: TRBJ2-1
cdr3_aa: ASSLGAGWGLADNEQF

v_call: TRBV7-2
j_call: TRBJ2-7
cdr3_aa: ASSPGVGTGALEQY

v_call: TRBV7-9
j_call: TRBJ1-3
cdr3_aa: ASSRTDPNTIY

v_call: TRBV29-1
j_call: TRBJ2-5
cdr3_aa: SVEDRDRARETQY

v_call: TRBV7-6
j_call: TRBJ2-7
cdr3_aa: ASSSDRGGQY

v_call: TRBV7-2
j_call: TRBJ2-3
cdr3_aa: ASSLLSGGPPTDTQY

v_call: TRBV28
j_call: TRBJ1-2
cdr3_aa: ASSSRGGAGNYGYT

v_call: TRBV28
j_call: TRBJ2-1
cdr3_aa: ASSWGHNEQF

v_call: TRBV7-9
j_call: TRBJ2-3
cdr3_aa: ASSPQGFTDTQY

v_call: TRBV19
j_call: TRBJ1-5
cdr3_aa: ASSTRGGPQH

v_call: TRBV19
j_call: TRBJ1-5
cdr3_aa: ASSTTGGVNQPQH

v_call: TRBV6-1
j_call: TRBJ2-7
cdr3_aa: ASSVAQVYEQY

v_call: TRBV9
j_call: TRBJ2-7
cdr3_aa: ASSDRVTGVSEQY

v_call: TRBV27
j_call: TRBJ1-1
cdr3_aa: ASSPTGVNIGTEAF

v_call: TRBV11-2
j_call: TRBJ2-7
cdr3_aa: ASSHVFQGASEQY

v_call: TRBV27
j_call: TRBJ2-5
cdr3_aa: ASSTEGTQY

v_call: TRBV11-2
j_call: TRBJ2-3
cdr3_aa: ASSPSTDTQY

v_call: TRBV19
j_call: TRBJ1-1
cdr3_aa: ASSIIGGTEAF

v_call: TRBV5-1
j_call: TRBJ2-6
cdr3_aa: ASLGTASSGANVLT

v_call: TRBV4-2
j_call: TRBJ1-2
cdr3_aa: ASSLDRGAVNYGYT